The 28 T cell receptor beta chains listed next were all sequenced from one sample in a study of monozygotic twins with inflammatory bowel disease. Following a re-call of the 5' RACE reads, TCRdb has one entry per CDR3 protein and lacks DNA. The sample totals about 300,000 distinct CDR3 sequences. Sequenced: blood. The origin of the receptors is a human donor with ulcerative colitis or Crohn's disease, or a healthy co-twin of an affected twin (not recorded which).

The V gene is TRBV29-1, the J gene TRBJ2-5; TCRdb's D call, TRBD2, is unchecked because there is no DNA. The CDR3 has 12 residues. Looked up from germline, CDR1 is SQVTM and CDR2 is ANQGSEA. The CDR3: CSVEDGRETQYF.

This chain's CDR3 is CASRGLAGLSEQYF. The chain has TRBV6-1 and TRBJ2-7; as DNA is missing, the TRBD2 call by TCRdb cannot be tested. This CDR3 is built from 14 residues. Germline loops: CDR1 MNHNS, CDR2 SASEGT.

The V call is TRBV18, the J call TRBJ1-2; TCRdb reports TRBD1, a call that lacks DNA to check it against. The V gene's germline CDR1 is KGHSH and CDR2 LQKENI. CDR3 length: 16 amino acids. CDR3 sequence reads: CASSPLPGRSNYGYTF.

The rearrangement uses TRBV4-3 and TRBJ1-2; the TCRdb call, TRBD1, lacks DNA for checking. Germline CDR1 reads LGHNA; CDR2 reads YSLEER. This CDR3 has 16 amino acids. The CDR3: CASSQVGSGTGAGYTF.

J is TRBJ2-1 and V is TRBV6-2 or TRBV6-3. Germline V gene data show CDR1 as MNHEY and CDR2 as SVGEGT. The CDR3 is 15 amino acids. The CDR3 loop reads CASSYEGLAGNEQFF.

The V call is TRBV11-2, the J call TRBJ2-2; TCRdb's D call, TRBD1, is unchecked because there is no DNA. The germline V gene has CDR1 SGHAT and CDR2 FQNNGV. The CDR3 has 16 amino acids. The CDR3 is CASSLVGGQGPRELFF.

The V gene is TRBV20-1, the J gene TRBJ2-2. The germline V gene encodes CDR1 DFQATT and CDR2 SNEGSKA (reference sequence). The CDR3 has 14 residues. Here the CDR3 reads CSASSAAGTGELFF.

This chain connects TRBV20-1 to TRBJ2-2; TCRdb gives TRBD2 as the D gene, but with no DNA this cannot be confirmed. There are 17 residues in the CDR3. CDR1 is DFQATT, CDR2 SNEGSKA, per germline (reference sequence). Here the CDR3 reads CSASKASGAGSTGELFF.

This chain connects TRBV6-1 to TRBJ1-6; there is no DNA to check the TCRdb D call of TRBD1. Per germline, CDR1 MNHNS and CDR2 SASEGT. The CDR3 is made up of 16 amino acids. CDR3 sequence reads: CASRPPGQGYNSPLHF.

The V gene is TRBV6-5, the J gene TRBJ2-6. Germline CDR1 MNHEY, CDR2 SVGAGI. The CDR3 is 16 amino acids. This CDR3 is CASSYTILSGANVLTF.

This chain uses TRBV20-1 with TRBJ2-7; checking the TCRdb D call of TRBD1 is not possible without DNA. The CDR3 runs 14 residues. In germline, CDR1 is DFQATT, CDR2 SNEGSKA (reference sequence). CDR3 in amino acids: CSAVRPGGNYEQYF.

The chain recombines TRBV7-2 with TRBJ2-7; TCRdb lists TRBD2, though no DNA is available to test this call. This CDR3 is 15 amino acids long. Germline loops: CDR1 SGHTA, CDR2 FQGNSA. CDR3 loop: CASSLSSGPPYEQYF.

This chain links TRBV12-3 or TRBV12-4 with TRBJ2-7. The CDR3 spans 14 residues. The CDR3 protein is CASSLTGFQGEQYF.

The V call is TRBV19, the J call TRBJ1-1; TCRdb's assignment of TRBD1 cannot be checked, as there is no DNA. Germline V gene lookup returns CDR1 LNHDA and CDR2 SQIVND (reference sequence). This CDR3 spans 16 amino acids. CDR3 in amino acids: CASRGQGRSMNTEAFF.

The CDR3 reads CSARSLADINEQFF. This rearrangement joins TRBV20-1 to TRBJ2-1. The CDR3 is made up of 14 amino acids. Germline CDR1 and CDR2: DFQATT and SNEGSKA (reference sequence).

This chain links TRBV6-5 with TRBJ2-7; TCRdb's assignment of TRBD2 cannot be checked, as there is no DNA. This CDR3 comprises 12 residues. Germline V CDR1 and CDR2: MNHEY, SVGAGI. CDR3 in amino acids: CASSDQTNRQYF.

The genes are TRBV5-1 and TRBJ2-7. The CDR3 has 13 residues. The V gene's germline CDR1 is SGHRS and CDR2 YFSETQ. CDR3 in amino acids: CASSWSVGYEQYF.

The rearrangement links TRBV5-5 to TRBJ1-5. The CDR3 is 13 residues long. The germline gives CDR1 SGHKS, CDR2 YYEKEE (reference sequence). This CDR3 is CASSLVLLQPQHF. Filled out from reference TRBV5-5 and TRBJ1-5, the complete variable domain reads DAGVTQSPTHLIKTRGQQVTLRCSPISGHKSVSWYQQVLGQGPQFIFQYYEKEERGRGNFPDRFSARQFPNYSSELNVNALLLGDSALYLCASSLVLLQPQHFGDGTRLSIL.

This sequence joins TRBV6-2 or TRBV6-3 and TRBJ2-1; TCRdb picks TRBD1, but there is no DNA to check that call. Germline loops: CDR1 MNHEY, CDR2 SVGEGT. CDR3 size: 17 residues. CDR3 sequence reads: CASSYSIVEGVRNEQFF.

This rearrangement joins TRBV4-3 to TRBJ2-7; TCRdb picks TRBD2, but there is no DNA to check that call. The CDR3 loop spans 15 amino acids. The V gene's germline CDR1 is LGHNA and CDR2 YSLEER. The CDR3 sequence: CASSQDQAGGLEQYF.

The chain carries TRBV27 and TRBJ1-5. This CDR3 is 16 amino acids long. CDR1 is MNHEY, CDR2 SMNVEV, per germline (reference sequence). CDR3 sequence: CARDAFPMKENQPQHF.

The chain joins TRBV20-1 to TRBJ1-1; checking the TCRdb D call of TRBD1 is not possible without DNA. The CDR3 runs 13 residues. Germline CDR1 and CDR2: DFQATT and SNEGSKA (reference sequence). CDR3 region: CSVQGQVNTEAFF.

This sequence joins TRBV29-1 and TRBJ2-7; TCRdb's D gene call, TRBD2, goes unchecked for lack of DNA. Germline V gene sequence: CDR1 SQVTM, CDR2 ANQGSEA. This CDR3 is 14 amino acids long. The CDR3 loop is CSVSGLAGPNEQYF.

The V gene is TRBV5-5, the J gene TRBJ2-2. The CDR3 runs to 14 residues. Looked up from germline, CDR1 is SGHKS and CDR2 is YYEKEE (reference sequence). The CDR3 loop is CASSFYEGTGELFF.

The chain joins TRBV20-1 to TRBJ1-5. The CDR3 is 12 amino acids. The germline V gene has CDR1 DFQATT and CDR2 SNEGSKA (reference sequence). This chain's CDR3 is CSARDRSQPQHF.

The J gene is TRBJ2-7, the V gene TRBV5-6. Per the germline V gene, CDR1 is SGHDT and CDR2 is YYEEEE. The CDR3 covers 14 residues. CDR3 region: CASSPHDTTGEQYF.

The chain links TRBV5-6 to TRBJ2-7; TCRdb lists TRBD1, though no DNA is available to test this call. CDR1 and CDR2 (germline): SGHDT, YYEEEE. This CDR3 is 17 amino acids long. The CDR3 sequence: CASSLENRGSSSYEQYF.

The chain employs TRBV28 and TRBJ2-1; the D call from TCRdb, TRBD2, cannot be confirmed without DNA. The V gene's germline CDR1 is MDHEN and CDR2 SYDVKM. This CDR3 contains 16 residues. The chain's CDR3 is CASSAASASSYNEQFF.